One TCR beta chain is described in this entry. Its matching antigen is unknown. The repertoire was sequenced with immunoSEQ multiplex PCR; TCRdb's copy has only in-frame clones and lacks some. The sample has about 100,000 clones, 86% seen once; the top ten hold approximately 5.1%. The data derive from a study of T cell responses to AZD1222 COVID-19 vaccine. Study information: Investigators merged groups given second doses at roughly 4 or roughly 12 weeks.

CDR1 LGHNT and CDR2 FRNRAP come from the germline V gene. The CDR3 extends over 16 amino acids. The V gene lost 0 bases and the J gene lost 5 bases, with 13 bases spanning the gap. The study's findings and limits: Sampled repertoires all dated from after the peak T cell response. Most donors were white British and more were female, and clonal diversity was possibly underestimated.

This specimen consisted of peripheral blood, obtained on day 0 of AZD1222 vaccination. The clonotype comes from an adult in good health. The genes are TRBV12-5 and TRBJ2-2; D might be TRBD2 (7 bases). CDR3: CASGLVRGAGTGELFF. CDR3 in DNA: TGTGCTAGTGGTTTGGTACGGGGGGCAGGTACCGGGGAGCTGTTTTTT.